This T cell receptor (beta chain) was sequenced during a study of T cells in Graves' hyperthyroidism and ophthalmopathy. This clonotype has just a few counts. It was RNA transcripts that yielded the amplified TCR beta CDR3 regions. HTBI primers were used for first-round RT-PCR of the TCR CDR3. TCRdb independently ran MiXCR on the multiplex PCR reads; one entry per CDR3 protein. The data contain over 250,000 distinct CDR3 sequences, 25% to 30% of them seen just once; the ten biggest clones take up about a quarter. Per the germline V gene, CDR1 is MRHNA and CDR2 is SNTAGT. Trimming took 6 bases from V and 3 from J; bases not matched to a gene: 9. The CDR3 runs to 17 residues.

This TCR was recovered from a man aged 40-50 years with Graves' hyperthyroidism that later progressed to Graves' ophthalmopathy. The chain uses TRBV6-4 and TRBJ2-2; 11 bases fit TRBD2. Sequenced sample: blood. CDR3 DNA sequence: TGTGCCAGCAGAGTTTTAGCGGGAGGGCCGGACACCGGGGAGCTGTTTTTT. Protein sequence: CASRVLAGGPDTGELFF.